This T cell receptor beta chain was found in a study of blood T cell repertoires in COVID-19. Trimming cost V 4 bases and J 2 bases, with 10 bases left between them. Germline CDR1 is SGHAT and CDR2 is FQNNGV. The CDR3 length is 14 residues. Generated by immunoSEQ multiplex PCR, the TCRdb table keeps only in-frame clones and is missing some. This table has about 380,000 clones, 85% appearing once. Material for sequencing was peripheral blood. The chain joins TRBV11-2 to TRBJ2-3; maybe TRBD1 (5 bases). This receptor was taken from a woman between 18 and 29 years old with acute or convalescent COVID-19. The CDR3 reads CASSSDILTDTQYF. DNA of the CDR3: TGTGCCAGCAGCTCGGACATACTCACAGATACGCAGTATTTT.